These 27 T cell receptor beta chains were sequenced from one sample in a study of blood T cells in healthy people across ages. Primed by a sample-barcoded 5' primer and a J-beta primer mix, a second PCR proceeded for 7 to 11 cycles. One entry per CDR3 protein results from TCRdb running MiXCR on the 5' RACE reads. The sample lists 650,000 to 800,000 distinct CDR3 sequences, 40% to 65% seen once, with 13% in the top ten. Material: blood. The receptors were gathered from a woman aged 80 or over in good health.

This chain links TRBV5-1 with TRBJ2-1; D gene ambiguous. The CDR3 is 14 amino acids. The germline V and J ends were trimmed by 7 bases and 3 bases, with 14 bases remaining between them. The germline gives CDR1 SGHRS, CDR2 YFSETQ. The chain's CDR3 is CASCPGLDYNEQFF. The CDR3 region has the DNA TGCGCCAGCTGCCCCGGCCTGGACTACAATGAGCAGTTCTTC.

This clonotype was recorded many times. The chain combines TRBV20-1 with TRBJ2-1; 8 nucleotides align to TRBD2. From germline, CDR1 is DFQATT and CDR2 SNEGSKA (reference sequence). CDR3 length: 15 residues. The trim removed 0 bases at V and 8 bases at J, leaving 9 bases unmatched. CDR3 region: CSARDPSGPGDEQFF. The CDR3 bases are TGCAGTGCTAGAGATCCTAGCGGGCCCGGGGATGAGCAGTTCTTC.

The chain employs TRBV27 and TRBJ2-7; either TRBD1 or TRBD2 may fit D (5 bases each). With 3 bases removed from V and 3 bases from J, the gap between germline ends came to 15 bases. The CDR3 loop spans 15 amino acids. Looked up from germline, CDR1 is MNHEY and CDR2 is SMNVEV (reference sequence). CDR3 sequence reads: CASSLNPGRFYEQYF. The CDR3, as DNA: TGTGCCAGCAGTTTGAACCCGGGACGGTTCTACGAGCAGTACTTC.

This clonotype was seen only once. This may be a read error: a much more frequent sequence differs by one nucleotide. The chain has TRBV20-1 and TRBJ2-1; D unresolved. The CDR3 spans 10 residues. V was clipped by 4 bases and J by 5 bases, with 3 bases between them. Germline values: CDR1 DFQATT, CDR2 SNEGSKA (reference sequence). The CDR3 sequence is CSAIDNEQFF. Here the CDR3 DNA reads TGCAGTGCTATCGACAATGAGCAGTTCTTC.

The chain joins TRBV7-6 to TRBJ2-7; TRBD2 matches 9 bases. This CDR3 contains 18 residues. Germline V CDR1 and CDR2: SGHVS, FNYEAQ. The V gene end was trimmed by 0 bases and the J gene end by 0 bases; junction bases not matched to a gene: 9. The CDR3 here is CASSLAPSGETFSYEQYF. CDR3 sequence (DNA): TGTGCCAGCAGCTTAGCGCCTAGCGGGGAAACGTTCTCCTACGAGCAGTACTTC.

CDR3 nucleotide sequence: TGTGCCACCAGGGGCAGGGAAGGCTATGGCTACACCTTC. Protein product: CATRGREGYGYTF. The chain combines TRBV24-1 with TRBJ1-2; the D gene is possibly TRBD1 (5 bases). This CDR3 comprises 13 residues. V lost 7 bases, J lost 4 bases, and 12 bases lay in between. Germline CDR1 reads KGHDR; CDR2 reads SFDVKD.

This clonotype appeared a few times. The chain uses TRBV10-3 and TRBJ1-1, with a tentative D call TRBD1 (6 bases). In germline, CDR1 is ENHRY, CDR2 SYGVKD. This CDR3 comprises 14 residues. V was pared by 11 bases and J by 3 bases, with 19 bases between. This CDR3 is CAFTAGQGYTEAFF. The CDR3 DNA reads TGTGCCTTTACCGCGGGCCAGGGGTACACTGAAGCTTTCTTT.

The rearrangement links TRBV25-1 to TRBJ1-1, with 11 bases identical to TRBD1. This CDR3 is 16 amino acids long. Germline values: CDR1 MGHDK, CDR2 SYGVNS. V lost 4 bases and J lost 0; bases outside the gene matches: 4. The CDR3 nucleotides read TGTGCCAGCAGTGGGACAGGGGGCATCATGAACACTGAAGCTTTCTTT. Protein product: CASSGTGGIMNTEAFF.

This clonotype came up many times. The chain carries TRBV20-1 and TRBJ2-7; TRBD1 matches 10 bases. Per the germline V gene, CDR1 is DFQATT and CDR2 is SNEGSKA (reference sequence). V shed 1 base and J 4 bases; nucleotides not matched to a gene: 7. The length of the CDR3 is 15 residues. CDR3: CSARGDRDRGYEQYF. The CDR3, as DNA: TGCAGTGCTAGAGGAGACCGGGACAGGGGTTACGAGCAGTACTTC.

As to this clonotype: A single base separates this from a much larger clone, so it may be a read error. This chain uses TRBV2 with TRBJ2-5, with 7 positions matching TRBD2. The CDR3 sequence is 16 residues long. The germline V gene has CDR1 SNHLY and CDR2 FYNNEI. The CDR3 nucleotides read TGTGCCAGCAGGACCTCCGCCGGGACTACCCAAGAGGCCCAGTACTTC. It yields the protein CASRTSAGTTQEAQYF.

V is TRBV4-1 and J is TRBJ2-7; perhaps TRBD2 as D (6 bases). Trimming shortened V by 3 bases and J by 1 base, and 10 bases separated the two germline ends. Germline CDR1 is MGHRA and CDR2 is YSYEKL. The CDR3 has 14 residues. The CDR3 protein is CASSQRLVSYEQYF. Here the CDR3 DNA reads TGCGCCAGCAGCCAGCGACTAGTGTCCTACGAGCAGTACTTC.

Worth noting for this clonotype: This may stem from a read error, because a much larger clone lies one nucleotide away. V is TRBV15 and J is TRBJ2-3, with a weak D call TRBD2 (7 bases). Germline values: CDR1 LNHNV, CDR2 YYDKDF (reference sequence). This CDR3 has 15 residues. The CDR3 nucleotides read TGTGCCATCAGCACCCGGAGGGGGGGCACAGATGCGCAGTATTTT. Residues: CAISTRRGGTDAQYF.

The chain is built from TRBV28 and TRBJ2-3; 7 bases agree with TRBD1. The germline gives CDR1 MDHEN, CDR2 SYDVKM. Trimming cost V 2 bases and J 4 bases; bases outside gene matches: 9. CDR3 length equals 16 residues. The CDR3, as DNA: TGTGCCAGCAGTTTACCCGGGACAGAGAACTCAGATACGCAGTATTTT. It is translated as CASSLPGTENSDTQYF.

This clonotype was observed many times. The chain carries TRBV4-1 and TRBJ2-7, with 7 positions matching TRBD1. In germline, CDR1 is MGHRA, CDR2 YSYEKL. CDR3 length: 13 residues. Germline trimming cut 8 bases from V and 2 bases from J; bases unmatched to any gene: 6. CDR3 residues: CASARDSAYEQYF. CDR3 coding DNA: TGCGCCAGCGCCAGGGACAGCGCCTACGAGCAGTACTTC.

The J gene is TRBJ1-4, the V gene TRBV3-1; TRBD1 matches at 8 bases. Looked up from germline, CDR1 is LGHDT and CDR2 is YNNKEL (reference sequence). With 0 bases clipped from V and 8 bases from J, the junction kept 11 bases outside the gene matches. The CDR3 consists of 17 residues. The CDR3 sequence: CASSQDPHRGGDEKLFF. CDR3 DNA: TGTGCCAGCAGCCAAGATCCCCACAGGGGGGGGGACGAAAAACTGTTTTTT.

This clonotype was recorded a few times. CDR3 DNA sequence: TGCAGCGTTCCCAGTGTGCGTGAGCAGTTCTTC. This translates into CSVPSVREQFF. This chain links TRBV29-1 with TRBJ2-1; D call uncertain. Per the germline V gene, CDR1 is SQVTM and CDR2 is ANQGSEA. The CDR3 is made up of 11 amino acids. Between the trimmed V and J ends, which lost 5 bases and 9 bases, there was a span of 11 bases.

Turning to this clonotype: Given a much more abundant clone one base away, this may be a read error. This sequence joins TRBV20-1 and TRBJ1-2, with D perhaps TRBD1 (5 bases). This CDR3 has 13 amino acids. The germline CDR1 and CDR2 sequences are DFQATT and SNEGSKA (reference sequence). For the CDR3, the DNA is TGCAGTGCTAGTTTCGACAGCAACTATAGCTACACCTTC. It encodes CSASFDSNYSYTF.

This clonotype showed up many times. The chain recombines TRBV12-3 or TRBV12-4 with TRBJ1-2; the match to TRBD1 covers 7 bases. V was clipped by 3 bases and J by 4 bases; unmatched bases: 2. The CDR3 runs to 13 residues. The CDR3 spells CASSFGTAYGYTF. The CDR3 DNA reads as TGTGCCAGCAGTTTCGGGACAGCCTATGGCTACACCTTC.

The chain combines TRBV27 with TRBJ2-1; D call uncertain. Germline V gene data show CDR1 as MNHEY and CDR2 as SMNVEV (reference sequence). The CDR3 is made up of 14 amino acids. V lost 10 bases, J lost 4 bases, and 17 bases lay in between. For the CDR3, the DNA is TGTGCCACCTCGGTGGCAGGCGAGTACAATGAGCAGTTCTTC. As protein: CATSVAGEYNEQFF.

A remark on this clonotype: Being one base from a much bigger clone, this may be a read error. This chain connects TRBV2 to TRBJ2-7; a possible D gene is TRBD1 (6 bases). The CDR3 loop spans 12 amino acids. Germline loops: CDR1 SNHLY, CDR2 FYNNEI. Trimming removed 8 bases from V and 2 bases from J, with 10 bases in between. The CDR3 DNA follows: TGTGCCAGCGGACAGAACCCCTACGAGCAGTACTTC. This gives the protein CASGQNPYEQYF.

CDR3 sequence reads: CSVGGQGRHSYNEQFF. CDR3 coding DNA: TGCAGCGTTGGTGGACAGGGCCGTCATTCCTACAATGAGCAGTTCTTC. The V gene is TRBV29-1, the J gene TRBJ2-1, with 8 bases that match TRBD1. Germline V gene data show CDR1 as SQVTM and CDR2 as ANQGSEA. With V trimmed by 4 bases and J by 1 base, 9 bases remained unmatched. The CDR3 consists of 16 residues.

This clonotype was recorded many times. In DNA form, the CDR3 reads TGTGCCAGCAGCTTCCGTGGGTACTCGGGCTGGACCTCGAACTCCTACAATGAGCAGTTCTTC. It codes for CASSFRGYSGWTSNSYNEQFF. The rearrangement uses TRBV7-2 and TRBJ2-1; D unresolved. The V gene's germline CDR1 is SGHTA and CDR2 FQGNSA. The V end was cut by 3 bases, the J end by 0 bases, with 27 bases between. The CDR3 totals 21 residues.

This clonotype was counted at least ten times. The V gene is TRBV7-9, the J gene TRBJ2-3; no firm D call. CDR3 length equals 17 residues. From germline, CDR1 is SEHNR and CDR2 FQNEAQ (reference sequence). V was clipped by 3 bases and J by 2 bases, with 18 bases between them. The CDR3 coding sequence is TGTGCCAGCAGCTTGAAGGGCCCCGGGTCCTACACAGATACGCAGTATTTT. This translates into CASSLKGPGSYTDTQYF.

This sequence joins TRBV2 and TRBJ2-2; tentative D call: TRBD1 (6 bases). The CDR3 totals 16 residues. Trimming removed 6 bases from V and 0 bases from J, with 14 bases in between. Germline CDR1 reads SNHLY; CDR2 reads FYNNEI. The CDR3 DNA reads TGTGCCAGCAGGGGTGAGGGACATACGAACACCGGGGAGCTGTTTTTT. It codes for CASRGEGHTNTGELFF.

This clonotype was recorded many times. The chain employs TRBV12-3 or TRBV12-4 and TRBJ1-2, with D possibly TRBD1 on 5 matching bases. Trimming took 6 bases from V and 3 from J, leaving 17 bases between them. This CDR3 has 15 amino acids. CDR3 in DNA: TGTGCCAGCAGCCCCAACGAGGGGAGCTACTATGGCTACACCTTC. As protein: CASSPNEGSYYGYTF.

This clonotype showed up many times. The J gene is TRBJ2-7, the V gene TRBV10-3; D is possibly TRBD2 (6 bases). The CDR3 runs 15 residues. Germline loops: CDR1 ENHRY, CDR2 SYGVKD. With 2 bases removed from V and 2 bases from J, the gap between germline ends came to 13 bases. CDR3 in amino acids: CAISERAGNTYEQYF. DNA of the CDR3: TGTGCCATCAGTGAGCGGGCGGGAAACACCTACGAGCAGTACTTC.

About this clonotype itself: Mismatch with germline at one junction end may stem from a read error. The chain links TRBV20-1 to TRBJ2-5, with D maybe TRBD1 (5 bases). Looked up from germline, CDR1 is DFQATT and CDR2 is SNEGSKA (reference sequence). The CDR3 is made up of 12 amino acids. The chain's CDR3 is CRAKGQGETQYF. CDR3 nucleotides: TGCAGGGCTAAGGGTCAGGGAGAGACCCAGTACTTC.